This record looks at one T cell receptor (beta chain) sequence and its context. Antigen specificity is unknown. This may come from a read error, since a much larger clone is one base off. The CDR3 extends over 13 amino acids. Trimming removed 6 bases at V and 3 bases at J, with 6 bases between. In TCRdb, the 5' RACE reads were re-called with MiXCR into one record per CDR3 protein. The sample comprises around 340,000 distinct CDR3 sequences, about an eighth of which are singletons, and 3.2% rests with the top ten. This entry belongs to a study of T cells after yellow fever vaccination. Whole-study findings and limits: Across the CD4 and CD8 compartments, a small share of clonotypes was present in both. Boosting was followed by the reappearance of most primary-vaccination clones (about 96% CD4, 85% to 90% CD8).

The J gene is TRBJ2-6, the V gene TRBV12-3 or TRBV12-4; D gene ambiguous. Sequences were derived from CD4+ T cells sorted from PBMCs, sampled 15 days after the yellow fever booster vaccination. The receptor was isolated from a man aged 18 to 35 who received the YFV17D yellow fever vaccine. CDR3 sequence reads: CASREYGANVLTF. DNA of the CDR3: TGTGCCAGCAGGGAGTATGGGGCCAACGTCCTGACTTTC.